The 17 T cell receptor beta chains below come from one sample, sequenced in a study of post-analysis software for immune sequencing data. Study conclusions and caveats: Among roughly 5 TRBV segments more frequent in patients than controls were TRBV5-6, TRBV5-1 and TRBV20-1.

TCR beta libraries were prepared from cDNA with unique molecular identifiers. TCRdb reprocessed the PCR reads via MiXCR and lists one record per CDR3 protein. The repertoire consists of about 570,000 distinct CDR3 sequences, with around 36% occurring once and the leading ten covering approximately 5.4%. Antigens for these TCRs are unknown. Sequenced material: blood. Source of these receptors: a girl between 2 and 17 years old with multiple sclerosis.

This clonotype was found a few times. The rearrangement links TRBV29-1 to TRBJ1-2; D possibly corresponds to TRBD1 (6 bases). V dropped 8 bases and J dropped 5 bases, with 12 bases sitting between them. CDR3 size: 11 residues. CDR1 and CDR2 (germline): SQVTM, ANQGSEA. CDR3 amino acids: CSQQGPYGYTF. In DNA, the CDR3 is TGCAGCCAACAGGGACCTTATGGCTACACCTTC.

The chain carries TRBV4-1 and TRBJ2-1, with a weak D call TRBD1 (6 bases). The CDR3 runs 16 residues. Germline V gene data show CDR1 as MGHRA and CDR2 as YSYEKL. V lost 1 base and J lost 4, with 14 bases in between. CDR3 coding DNA: TGCGCCAGCAGCCAAGGGACAGATTCACCTTACAATGAGCAGTTCTTC. Amino acid sequence: CASSQGTDSPYNEQFF.

V usage is TRBV19 and J usage is TRBJ1-5; TRBD1 agrees at 8 bases. The CDR3 sequence is 14 residues long. CDR1 is LNHDA, CDR2 SQIVND, per germline (reference sequence). Unmatched junction bases numbered 8, after V lost 8 bases and J lost 5 bases. The CDR3 spells CASRHLTGDQPQHF. CDR3 coding DNA: TGTGCCAGTCGTCACTTGACAGGGGATCAGCCCCAGCATTTT.

Only a few counts were recorded for this clonotype. V and J are TRBV7-2 and TRBJ2-5, with TRBD2 matching over 11 bases. This CDR3 has 16 amino acids. The trim removed 3 bases at V and 1 base at J, leaving 4 bases unmatched. Germline V gene lookup returns CDR1 SGHTA and CDR2 FQGNSA. CDR3 nucleotide sequence: TGTGCCAGCAGCTTCGCCCTAGCGGGGGGCCAAGAGACCCAGTACTTC. Translation: CASSFALAGGQETQYF.

The chain has TRBV6-6 and TRBJ2-1; tentatively, D is TRBD1 (6 bases). V was clipped by 7 bases and J by 7 bases, with 11 bases between them. CDR3 size: 12 residues. Germline V CDR1 and CDR2: MNHNY, SVGAGI (reference sequence). The CDR3 reads CASNDRLNEQFF. In DNA, the CDR3 is TGTGCCAGCAACGACAGGCTGAATGAGCAGTTCTTC.

The chain recombines TRBV15 with TRBJ2-4; 9 bases agree with TRBD1. Per the germline V gene, CDR1 is LNHNV and CDR2 is YYDKDF (reference sequence). Germline trimming cut 2 bases from V and 7 bases from J; bases unmatched to any gene: 3. CDR3 length: 14 residues. CDR3 DNA: TGTGCCACCAGCAGACTTGGGACAGGGAACATTCAGTACTTC. Translating gives CATSRLGTGNIQYF.

The rearrangement joins TRBV29-1 to TRBJ1-2; D gene ambiguous. This CDR3 spans 12 amino acids. Trimming cost V 3 bases and J 8 bases, with 13 bases left between them. From germline, CDR1 is SQVTM and CDR2 ANQGSEA. CDR3 amino acids: CSVDRVKGGYTF. DNA for the CDR3: TGCAGCGTTGATCGGGTGAAAGGGGGCTACACCTTC.

This clonotype was observed a handful of times. The chain employs TRBV5-5 and TRBJ2-1, with TRBD1 matching over 7 bases. The length of the CDR3 is 13 residues. With 3 bases clipped from V and 9 bases from J, the junction kept 6 bases outside the gene matches. CDR1 and CDR2 from the germline V gene are SGHKS and YYEKEE (reference sequence). Here the CDR3 DNA reads TGTGCCAGCAGCTCAGGGGGAAGGGTTGAGCAGTTCTTC. Its protein is CASSSGGRVEQFF.

This clonotype has a handful of counts. This chain joins TRBV12-3 or TRBV12-4 and TRBJ1-1; D gene uncertain. The CDR3 extends over 13 amino acids. V was pared by 7 bases and J by 7 bases, with 16 bases between. In DNA form, the CDR3 reads TGTGCCAGCACCCTAGGGATCTGGGGTGAAGCTTTCTTT. This translates into CASTLGIWGEAFF.

The V gene is TRBV5-1, the J gene TRBJ2-7, with a tentative D call TRBD1 (6 bases). Deletions cut 2 bases from V and 7 bases from J, with 10 bases between. The germline V gene encodes CDR1 SGHRS and CDR2 YFSETQ. There are 12 residues in the CDR3. CDR3 coding DNA: TGCGCCAGCAGCTTTACAGGGAGTGAGCAGTACTTC. Translating it yields CASSFTGSEQYF.

This chain links TRBV20-1 with TRBJ2-3; no definite D call. The CDR3 totals 15 residues. Germline CDR1 reads DFQATT; CDR2 reads SNEGSKA (reference sequence). V dropped 8 bases and J dropped 2 bases, with 20 bases sitting between them. Written as DNA, the CDR3 is TGCAGTTTGCCCCCCGTGTTAGGTGCCACAGATACGCAGTATTTT. It yields the protein CSLPPVLGATDTQYF.

The chain uses TRBV5-1 and TRBJ1-6; no firm D call. Trimming took off 5 bases at V and 6 bases at J, with 12 bases between the two ends. CDR1 and CDR2 from the germline V gene are SGHRS and YFSETQ. The CDR3 has 14 residues. CDR3: CASRYQGPNSPLHF. In DNA, the CDR3 is TGCGCCAGCAGATATCAAGGCCCTAATTCACCCCTCCACTTT.

In its sample, this clonotype was seen a few times. The rearrangement links TRBV6-6 to TRBJ1-5; TRBD1 matches at 7 bases. Germline loops: CDR1 MNHNY, CDR2 SVGAGI (reference sequence). The CDR3 consists of 14 residues. J lost 2 bases, V lost 6 bases, and 4 bases had no gene match. The CDR3 DNA reads as TGTGCCAGCAGAAGACAGGGTCGCAATCAGCCCCAGCATTTT. Protein product: CASRRQGRNQPQHF.

This clonotype was detected only a few times. J is TRBJ2-5 and V is TRBV7-3; D call uncertain. This CDR3 is built from 13 residues. The V end was cut by 2 bases, the J end by 5 bases, with 9 bases between. Germline V gene lookup returns CDR1 SGHTA and CDR2 FQGTGA. This CDR3 reads CASSLSYAETQYF. CDR3 nucleotide sequence: TGTGCCAGCAGCTTATCATATGCGGAGACCCAGTACTTC.

V and J are TRBV10-2 and TRBJ2-5, with TRBD2 identical over 12 bases. The CDR3 runs 14 residues. Germline CDR1 WSHSY, CDR2 SAAADI. V gave up 6 bases and J gave up 4 bases; unmatched junction bases: 3. The CDR3 nucleotides read TGCGCCAGCAGACTAGCGGGGGGCCCAGAGACCCAGTACTTC. It encodes CASRLAGGPETQYF.

CDR3 coding DNA: TGCGCCAGCAGCTCGAATACTCCCGCGGGGGGCCAAGAGACCCAGTACTTC. Its protein product is CASSSNTPAGGQETQYF. This chain connects TRBV5-1 to TRBJ2-5; TRBD2 matches at 8 bases. CDR1 and CDR2 (germline): SGHRS, YFSETQ. The CDR3 contains 17 residues. The trim removed 3 bases at V and 1 base at J, leaving 11 bases unmatched.

The sample holds a few counts of this clonotype. The V call is TRBV7-9, the J call TRBJ2-7, with 13 bases matching TRBD2. This CDR3 is built from 15 residues. V lost 3 bases and J lost 2; bases outside the gene matches: 1. The germline CDR1 and CDR2 sequences are SEHNR and FQNEAQ (reference sequence). CDR3 protein: CASSLTSGGTYEQYF. CDR3 bases: TGTGCCAGCAGCTTGACTAGCGGGGGGACCTACGAGCAGTACTTC.